Sequencing of this TCR beta chain was carried out in a study of T-cell memory formation after mild COVID-19. The study, taken as a whole, reports: Clones contracting across day 15 to 85 had a balanced CD4/CD8 profile; later expanding clones leaned CD4+. Some SARS-CoV-2-responding clones were already detected in memory before infection.

The sample holds many counts of this clonotype. The antigen is undetermined. The CDR3 loop spans 15 amino acids. Trimming cost V 6 bases and J 0 bases, with 14 bases left between them. A single record per CDR3 protein comes from TCRdb applying MiXCR to the 5' RACE reads. The sample lists roughly 42,000 distinct CDR3 sequences, approximately 6.8% seen once, with approximately 1.5% in the top ten. The chain couples TRBV12-3 or TRBV12-4 to TRBJ2-5; possible D gene TRBD1, 6 bases. The clonotype originates from a man between 18 and 29 years old who had mild COVID-19 (a few samples of this study predate the infection). Cell type and time point are not known. Specimen: PBMCs or a T cell subset sorted from them (not recorded which). The CDR3 spells CASSIYRDNQETQYF. For the CDR3, the DNA is TGTGCCAGCAGCATCTACCGGGACAACCAAGAGACCCAGTACTTC.